In this sample, the clone carrying this TCR beta chain turned up many times. Other DNA sequences in this sample translate to the same CDR3. The source of the sample is a study of blood T cell repertoires in COVID-19. Study as a whole: Whether acute or convalescent, the COVID-19 samples came from the United States, Italy and Spain.

Per the study methods: Amplification of reference gene primers was used by the study to estimate nucleated cell counts. The method was immunoSEQ multiplex PCR; TCRdb's version includes in-frame clones alone and lacks a portion of them. V and J calls and clone size come straight from that table; D and trimming were deduced from the DNA. Seen here are 180,000 or so clones, more than 75% observed once, and the top ten hold around 2.6%. The CDR3 loop spans 13 amino acids. Per the germline V gene, CDR1 is MRHNA and CDR2 is SNTAGT. V was cut by 0 bases and J by 4 bases, with 3 bases left in between. The sample taken for sequencing was peripheral blood. The TCR originated in a man in his forties or fifties with active or convalescent COVID-19. This chain links TRBV6-4 with TRBJ2-2; the D is unclear. In nucleotides, the CDR3 is TGTGCCAGCAGTGACTCGAGCACCGGGGAGCTGTTTTTT. The encoded protein is CASSDSSTGELFF.